Many counts were recorded for the clone carrying this T cell receptor (beta chain). TCRdb passed the 5' RACE reads through MiXCR, listing each CDR3 protein once. This sample has about 10,000 distinct CDR3 sequences, with around 21% found just once. The data were taken from a study of neurological immune-mediated disorders. There are 13 residues in the CDR3. Germline V gene sequence: CDR1 DFQATT, CDR2 SNEGSKA (reference sequence). Germline trimming cut 5 bases from V and 5 bases from J; bases unmatched to any gene: 7. Specimen: CD8+ T cells from blood. This sequence joins TRBV20-1 and TRBJ2-7; TRBD1 matches at 9 bases. The TCR originated in a woman aged 55 to 70 with HTLV-1-associated myelopathy (HAM/TSP). The DNA of the CDR3 is TGCAGTGCTTGGGACAGGGCAAGCCACGAGCAGTACTTC. Encoded protein: CSAWDRASHEQYF.